This TCR beta chain is from a study of shared T cell receptors in the human thymus. The repertoire was sequenced with immunoSEQ multiplex PCR; TCRdb's copy has only in-frame clones and lacks some. The table has approximately 660,000 clones, 85% to 90% seen once; the top ten hold around 0.0099%. Germline CDR1 and CDR2: SGHVS and FNYEAQ. Trimming left V 3 bases short and J 8 bases short, with 21 bases between. The CDR3 contains 16 residues. The sample was also linked to a second study, of human thymus T cells.

The rearrangement links TRBV7-6 to TRBJ2-3; D not resolved. Specimen: thymocytes. This clonotype originated in a boy less than two years old with a congenital heart defect. CDR3 nucleotides: TGTGCCAGCAGCTTCCAGAAGCCTAGTCAGTTTGGTACGCAGTATTTT. Translated, it gives CASSFQKPSQFGTQYF.